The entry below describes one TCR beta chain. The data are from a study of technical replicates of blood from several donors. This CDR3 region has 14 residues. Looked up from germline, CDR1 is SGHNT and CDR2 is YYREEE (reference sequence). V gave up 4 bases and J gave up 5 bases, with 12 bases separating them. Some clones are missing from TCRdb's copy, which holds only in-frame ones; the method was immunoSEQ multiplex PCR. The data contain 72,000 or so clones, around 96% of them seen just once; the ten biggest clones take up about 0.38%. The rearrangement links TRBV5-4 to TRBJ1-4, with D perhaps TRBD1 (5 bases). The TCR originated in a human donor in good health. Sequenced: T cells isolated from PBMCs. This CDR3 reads CASSQDTGNEKLFF. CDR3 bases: TGTGCCAGCAGCCAAGATACAGGAAATGAAAAACTGTTTTTT.